Many counts were recorded for the clone carrying this T cell receptor (beta chain). As yet, its antigen is unknown. Germline-derived CDR1 and CDR2 are MGHRA and YSYEKL. J was trimmed by 2 bases and V by 4 bases; bases with no gene match: 7. The CDR3 covers 16 residues. MiXCR, run by TCRdb on the 5' RACE reads, gives a single entry per CDR3 protein. The table lists approximately 48,000 distinct CDR3 sequences, approximately 7.6% of them singletons. This record belongs to a study of T-cell memory formation after mild COVID-19. Whole-study context: Among the donors, TCR clusters were largely specific to each donor.

General study findings and limits: Clones contracting over day 15 to 85 were CD4/CD8 balanced, with later expanders leaning CD4+.

Material for sequencing was PBMCs or a T cell subset sorted from them (not recorded which). This rearrangement joins TRBV4-1 to TRBJ2-5; 10 bases line up with TRBD2. The receptor comes from a young man who had mild COVID-19 (a few samples of this study predate the infection). Cell type and time point are not known. CDR3 sequence reads: CASSRYSGGYQETQYF. CDR3 nucleotides: TGCGCCAGCAGCCGGTATAGCGGGGGGTATCAAGAGACCCAGTACTTC.